This T cell receptor beta chain was profiled in a study of monozygotic twins with inflammatory bowel disease. Study-level results: No repertoire similarity difference was seen between concordant and discordant twins; power was possibly limited. Healthy co-twins exceeded IBD patients in TCRbeta diversity as measured by inverse Simpson. Cells of different T cell subtypes could not be told apart.

The unique tags termed UMIs, each holding a 6-nucleotide sample barcode, were added by means of template switching. One entry per CDR3 protein, without DNA, is what TCRdb gives after re-calling the 5' RACE reads. The specimen's table records around 380,000 distinct CDR3 sequences. Regarding this clonotype: The antigen is not known.

The CDR3 extends over 14 amino acids. Per germline, CDR1 LGHDT and CDR2 YNNKEL (reference sequence). The clonotype originates from a human donor with ulcerative colitis or Crohn's disease, or a healthy co-twin of an affected twin (not recorded which). The V and J genes are TRBV3-1 and TRBJ2-7. Input material: blood. The CDR3 spells CASSQEGESYEQYF.